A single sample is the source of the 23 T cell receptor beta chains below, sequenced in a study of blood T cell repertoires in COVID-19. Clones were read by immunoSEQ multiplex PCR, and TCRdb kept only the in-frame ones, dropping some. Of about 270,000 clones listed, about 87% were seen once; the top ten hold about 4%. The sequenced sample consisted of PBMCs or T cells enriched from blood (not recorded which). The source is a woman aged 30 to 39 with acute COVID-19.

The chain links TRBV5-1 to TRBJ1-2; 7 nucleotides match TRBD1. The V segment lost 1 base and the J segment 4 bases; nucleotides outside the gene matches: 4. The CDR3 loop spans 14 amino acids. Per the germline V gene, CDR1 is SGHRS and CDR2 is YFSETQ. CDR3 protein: CASSLTGDPYGYTF. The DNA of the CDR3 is TGCGCCAGCAGCTTGACAGGGGATCCCTATGGCTACACCTTC.

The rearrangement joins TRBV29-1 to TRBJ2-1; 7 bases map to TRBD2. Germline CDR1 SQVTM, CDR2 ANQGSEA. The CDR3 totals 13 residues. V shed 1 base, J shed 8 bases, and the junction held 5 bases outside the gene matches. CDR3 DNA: TGCAGCGTTGAAGGCCTAGCGGTTCATGAGCAGTTCTTC. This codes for CSVEGLAVHEQFF.

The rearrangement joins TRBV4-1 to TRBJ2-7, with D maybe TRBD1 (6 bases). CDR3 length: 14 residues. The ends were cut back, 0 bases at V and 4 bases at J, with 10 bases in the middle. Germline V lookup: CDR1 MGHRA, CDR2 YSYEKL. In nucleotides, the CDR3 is TGCGCCAGCAGCCAAGACAGGGGCAAATACGAGCAGTACTTC. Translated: CASSQDRGKYEQYF.

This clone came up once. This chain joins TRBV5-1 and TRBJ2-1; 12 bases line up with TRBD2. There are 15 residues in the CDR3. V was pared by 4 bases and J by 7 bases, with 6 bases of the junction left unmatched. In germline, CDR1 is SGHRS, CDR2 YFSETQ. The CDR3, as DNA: TGCGCCAGCAGCACGACTAGCGGGAGTGGTAATGAGCAGTTCTTC. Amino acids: CASSTTSGSGNEQFF.

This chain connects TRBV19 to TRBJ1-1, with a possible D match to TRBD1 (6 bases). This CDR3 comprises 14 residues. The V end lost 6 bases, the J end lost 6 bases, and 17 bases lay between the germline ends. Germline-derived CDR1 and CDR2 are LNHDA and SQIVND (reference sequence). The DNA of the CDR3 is TGTGCCAGTAGCGGTGACGTGACAGGACCTGAAGCTTTCTTT. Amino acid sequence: CASSGDVTGPEAFF.

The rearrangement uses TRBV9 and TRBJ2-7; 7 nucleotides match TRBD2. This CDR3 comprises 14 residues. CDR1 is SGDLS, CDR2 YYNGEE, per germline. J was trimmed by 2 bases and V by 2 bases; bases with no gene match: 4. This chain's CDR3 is CASSVGLSPYEQYF. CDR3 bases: TGTGCCAGCAGCGTGGGACTATCCCCCTACGAGCAGTACTTC.

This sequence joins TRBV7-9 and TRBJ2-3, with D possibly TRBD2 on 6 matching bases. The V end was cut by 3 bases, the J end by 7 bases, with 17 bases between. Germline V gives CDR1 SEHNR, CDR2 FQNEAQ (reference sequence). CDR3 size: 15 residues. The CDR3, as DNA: TGTGCCAGCAGCTTCGAGGCGGGGCTAGGGTATACGCAGTATTTT. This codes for CASSFEAGLGYTQYF.

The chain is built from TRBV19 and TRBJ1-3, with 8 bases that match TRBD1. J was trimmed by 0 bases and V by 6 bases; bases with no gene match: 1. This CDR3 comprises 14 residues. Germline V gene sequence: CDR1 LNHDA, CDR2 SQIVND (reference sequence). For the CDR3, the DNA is TGTGCCAGTAGCACAGGGGGCTCTGGAAACACCATATATTTT. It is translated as CASSTGGSGNTIYF.

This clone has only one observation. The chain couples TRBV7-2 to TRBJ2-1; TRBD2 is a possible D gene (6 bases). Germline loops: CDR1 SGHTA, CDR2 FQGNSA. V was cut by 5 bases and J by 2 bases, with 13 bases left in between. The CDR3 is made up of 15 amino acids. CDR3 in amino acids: CASSRDFLPYNEQFF. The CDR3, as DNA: TGTGCCAGCAGCCGGGACTTTTTACCCTACAATGAGCAGTTCTTC.

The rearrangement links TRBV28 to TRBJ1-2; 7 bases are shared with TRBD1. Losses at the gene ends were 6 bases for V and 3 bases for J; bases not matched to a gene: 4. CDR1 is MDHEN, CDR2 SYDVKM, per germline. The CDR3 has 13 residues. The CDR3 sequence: CASSDRAYYGYTF. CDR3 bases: TGTGCCAGCAGCGACAGGGCCTACTATGGCTACACCTTC.

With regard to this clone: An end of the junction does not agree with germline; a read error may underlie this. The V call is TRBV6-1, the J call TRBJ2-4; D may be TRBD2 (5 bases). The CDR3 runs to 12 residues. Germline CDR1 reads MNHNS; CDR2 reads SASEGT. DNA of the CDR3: TGTGCCAGCAGTGAAGGATCGAGGGTTTGGAACTTC. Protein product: CASSEGSRVWNF.

In DNA, the CDR3 is TGTGCCAGCAGGCACCCCACAGGGGGAACTAACTATGGCTACACCTTC. This sequence encodes CASRHPTGGTNYGYTF. V gene TRBV28 combines with J gene TRBJ1-2; TRBD1 agrees at 8 bases. V shed 6 bases, J shed 0 bases, and the junction held 9 bases outside the gene matches. CDR1 and CDR2 from the germline V gene are MDHEN and SYDVKM. The CDR3 runs to 16 residues.

This chain's CDR3 is CASNSPASGSYNEQFF. CDR3 nucleotide sequence: TGTGCCAGCAACTCCCCCGCTAGCGGCTCCTACAATGAGCAGTTCTTC. The gene calls are TRBV7-9 and TRBJ2-1, with TRBD2 matching over 7 bases. CDR1 SEHNR and CDR2 FQNEAQ come from the germline V gene (reference sequence). This CDR3 comprises 16 residues. J gave up 0 bases and V 7 bases, and 9 bases lay outside the gene matches.

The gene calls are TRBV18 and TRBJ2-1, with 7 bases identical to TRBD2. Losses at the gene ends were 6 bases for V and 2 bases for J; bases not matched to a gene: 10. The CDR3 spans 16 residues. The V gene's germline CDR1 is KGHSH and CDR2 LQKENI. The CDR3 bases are TGTGCCAGCTCCCCCACGGGCGGGAGCACCTACAATGAGCAGTTCTTC. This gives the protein CASSPTGGSTYNEQFF.

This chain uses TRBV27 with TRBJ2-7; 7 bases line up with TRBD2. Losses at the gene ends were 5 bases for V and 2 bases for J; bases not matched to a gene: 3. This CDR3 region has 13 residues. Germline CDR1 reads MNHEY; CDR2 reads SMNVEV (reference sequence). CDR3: CASSPRGAYEQYF. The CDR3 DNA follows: TGTGCCAGCAGTCCCCGGGGGGCCTACGAGCAGTACTTC.

The CDR3 coding sequence is TGTGCCAGCAGCCCCCCCCCGGGACACGACGTTCCGACTAGCGTCACCGGGGAGCTGTTTTTT. It translates to CASSPPPGHDVPTSVTGELFF. This rearrangement joins TRBV9 to TRBJ2-2; 8 bases map to TRBD2. With 4 bases clipped from V and 4 bases from J, the junction kept 24 bases outside the gene matches. The CDR3 spans 21 residues. CDR1 and CDR2 (germline): SGDLS, YYNGEE.

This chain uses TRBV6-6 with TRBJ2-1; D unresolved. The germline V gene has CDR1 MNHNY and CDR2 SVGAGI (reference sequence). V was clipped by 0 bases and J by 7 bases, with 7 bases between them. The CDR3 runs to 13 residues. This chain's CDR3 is CASSYSVLNEQFF. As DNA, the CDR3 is TGTGCCAGCAGTTACTCAGTGCTAAATGAGCAGTTCTTC.

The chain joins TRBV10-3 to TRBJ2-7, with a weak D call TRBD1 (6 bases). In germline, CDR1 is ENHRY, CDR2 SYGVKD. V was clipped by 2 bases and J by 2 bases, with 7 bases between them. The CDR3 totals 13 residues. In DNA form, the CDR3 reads TGTGCCATCAGTGAGGGACAGACCTACGAGCAGTACTTC. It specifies CAISEGQTYEQYF.

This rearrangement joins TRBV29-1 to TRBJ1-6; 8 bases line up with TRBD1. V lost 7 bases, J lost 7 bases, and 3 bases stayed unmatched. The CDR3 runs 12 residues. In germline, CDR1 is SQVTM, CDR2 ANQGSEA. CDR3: CSARQGNSPLHF. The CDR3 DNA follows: TGCAGCGCCAGACAGGGGAATTCACCCCTCCACTTT. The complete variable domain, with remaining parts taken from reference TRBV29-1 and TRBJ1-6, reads SAVISQKPSRDICQRGTSLTIQCQVDSQVTMMFWYRQQPGQSLTLIATANQGSEATYESGFVIDKFPISRPNLTFSTLTVSNMSPEDSSIYLCSARQGNSPLHFGNGTRLTVT.

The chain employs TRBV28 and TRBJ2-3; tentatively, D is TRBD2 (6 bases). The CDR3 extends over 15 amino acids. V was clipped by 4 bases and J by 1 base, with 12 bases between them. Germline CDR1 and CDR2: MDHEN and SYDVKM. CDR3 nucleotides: TGTGCCAGCAGTTCGGATGCTAGCGGCACAGATACGCAGTATTTT. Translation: CASSSDASGTDTQYF.

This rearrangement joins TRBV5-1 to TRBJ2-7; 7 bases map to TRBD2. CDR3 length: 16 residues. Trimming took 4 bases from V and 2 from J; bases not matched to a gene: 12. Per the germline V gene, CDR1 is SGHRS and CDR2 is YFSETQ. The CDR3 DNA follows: TGCGCCAGCAGCGCCACTAGCGCAACTTACACCTACGAGCAGTACTTC. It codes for CASSATSATYTYEQYF.

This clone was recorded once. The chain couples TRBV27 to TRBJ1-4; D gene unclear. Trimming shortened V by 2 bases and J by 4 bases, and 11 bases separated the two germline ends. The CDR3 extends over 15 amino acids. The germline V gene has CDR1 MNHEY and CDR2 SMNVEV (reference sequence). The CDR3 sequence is CASSLTRRFNEKLFF. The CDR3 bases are TGTGCCAGCAGTTTAACTCGGAGATTTAATGAAAAACTGTTTTTT.

CDR3 protein: CASSPYSYEQYF. As DNA, the CDR3 is TGTGCCAGCAGCCCTTACTCCTACGAGCAGTACTTC. The chain couples TRBV7-8 to TRBJ2-7, with D hard to call. Germline CDR1 SGHVS, CDR2 FQNEAQ. Trimming left V 5 bases short and J 0 bases short, with 5 bases between. This CDR3 has 12 amino acids. The whole variable domain, remainder taken from reference TRBV7-8 and TRBJ2-7, is GAGVSQSPRYKVAKRGQDVALRCDPISGHVSLFWYQQALGQGPEFLTYFQNEAQLDKSGLPSDRFFAERPEGSVSTLKIQRTQQEDSAVYLCASSPYSYEQYFGPGTRLTVT.